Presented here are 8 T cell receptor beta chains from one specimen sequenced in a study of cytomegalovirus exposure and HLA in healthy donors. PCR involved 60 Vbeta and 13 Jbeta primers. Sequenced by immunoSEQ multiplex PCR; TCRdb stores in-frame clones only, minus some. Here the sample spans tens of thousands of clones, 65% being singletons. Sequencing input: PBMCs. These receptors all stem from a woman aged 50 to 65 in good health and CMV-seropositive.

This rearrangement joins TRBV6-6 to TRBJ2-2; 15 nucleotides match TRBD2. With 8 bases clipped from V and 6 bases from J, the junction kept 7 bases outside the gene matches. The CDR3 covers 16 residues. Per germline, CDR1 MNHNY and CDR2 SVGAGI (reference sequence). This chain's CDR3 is CASRTSGGAGAGELFF. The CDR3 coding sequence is TGTGCCAGCCGGACTAGCGGGGGGGCTGGAGCCGGGGAGCTGTTTTTT.

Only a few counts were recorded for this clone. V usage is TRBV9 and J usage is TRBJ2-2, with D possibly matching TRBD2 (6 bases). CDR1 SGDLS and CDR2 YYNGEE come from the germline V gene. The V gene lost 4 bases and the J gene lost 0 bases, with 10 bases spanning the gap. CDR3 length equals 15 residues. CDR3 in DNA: TGTGCCAGCAGCCGTAGCGGATCGAACACCGGGGAGCTGTTTTTT. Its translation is CASSRSGSNTGELFF. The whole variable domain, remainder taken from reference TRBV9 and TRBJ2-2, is DSGVTQTPKHLITATGQRVTLRCSPRSGDLSVYWYQQSLDQGLQFLIQYYNGEERAKGNILERFSAQQFPDLHSELNLSSLELGDSALYFCASSRSGSNTGELFFGEGSRLTVL.

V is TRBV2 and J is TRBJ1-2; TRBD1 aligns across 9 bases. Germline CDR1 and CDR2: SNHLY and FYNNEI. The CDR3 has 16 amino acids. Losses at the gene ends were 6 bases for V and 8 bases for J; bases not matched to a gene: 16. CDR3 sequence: CASSPRGTGGASGYTF. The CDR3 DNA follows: TGTGCCAGCAGCCCCCGGGGAACAGGGGGCGCATCGGGCTACACCTTC.

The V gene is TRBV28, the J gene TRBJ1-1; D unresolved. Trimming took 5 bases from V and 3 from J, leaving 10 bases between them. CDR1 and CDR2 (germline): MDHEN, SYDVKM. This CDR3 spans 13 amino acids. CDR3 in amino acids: CASSPPMDTEAFF. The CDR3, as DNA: TGTGCCAGCAGTCCCCCTATGGACACTGAAGCTTTCTTT.

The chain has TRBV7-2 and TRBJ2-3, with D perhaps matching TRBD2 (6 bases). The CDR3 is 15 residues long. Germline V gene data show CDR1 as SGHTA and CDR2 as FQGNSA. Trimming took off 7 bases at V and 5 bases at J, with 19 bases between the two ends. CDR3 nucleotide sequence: TGTGCCAGCAAAGCCACGGGACTTCTGTTAGATACGCAGTATTTT. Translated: CASKATGLLLDTQYF.

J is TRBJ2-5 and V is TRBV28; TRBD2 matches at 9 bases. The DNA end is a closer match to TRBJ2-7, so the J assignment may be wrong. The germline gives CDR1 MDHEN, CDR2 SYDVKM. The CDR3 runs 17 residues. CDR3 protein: CASSLSASGDRTYEQYF. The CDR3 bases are TGTGCCAGCAGTTTATCGGCTAGCGGGGACCGAACCTACGAGCAGTACTTC.

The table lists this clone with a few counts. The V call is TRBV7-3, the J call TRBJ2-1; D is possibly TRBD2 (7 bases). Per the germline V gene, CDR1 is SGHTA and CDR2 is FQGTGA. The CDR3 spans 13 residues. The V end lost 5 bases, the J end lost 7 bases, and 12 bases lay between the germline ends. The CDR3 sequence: CASSVQGGNEQFF. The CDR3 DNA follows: TGTGCCAGCAGCGTACAGGGAGGGAATGAGCAGTTCTTC.

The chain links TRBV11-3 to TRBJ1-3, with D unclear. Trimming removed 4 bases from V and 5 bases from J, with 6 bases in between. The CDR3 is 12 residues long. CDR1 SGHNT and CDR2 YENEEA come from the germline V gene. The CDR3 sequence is CASSSERNTIYF. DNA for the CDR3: TGTGCCAGCAGCTCGGAGCGAAACACCATATATTTT.